This T cell receptor (beta chain) stems from a study of shared clonotypes between healthy human individuals. V was trimmed by 3 bases and J by 6 bases, leaving 22 bases between them. The CDR3 is 17 residues long. Germline V CDR1 and CDR2: SNHLY, FYNNEI. This clone was observed a handful of times. Original methodology: Filtering differed since immunoSEQ provided only junctions, with no quality scores. Only in-frame clones appear in the TCRdb table, and some are missing; sequencing was by immunoSEQ multiplex PCR. The V and J calls and the clone size are those of that table, but D and trimming were determined from the DNA. The table lists around 480,000 clones, approximately 79% of them singletons, with roughly an eighth in the top ten.

This chain links TRBV2 with TRBJ2-3, with D maybe TRBD1 (6 bases). The clonotype comes from a woman aged 40 to 50 in good health. Some clones in this sample may be carry-over from other donors' samples. The sequenced material came from PBMCs. CDR3 in amino acids: CASSDRGYAVGADTQYF. The CDR3 nucleotides read TGTGCCAGCAGTGATAGGGGGTACGCAGTTGGGGCGGATACGCAGTATTTT. Together with reference TRBV2 and TRBJ2-3, the CDR3 gives the full variable domain: EPEVTQTPSHQVTQMGQEVILRCVPISNHLYFYWYRQILGQKVEFLVSFYNNEISEKSEIFDDQFSVERPDGSNFTLKIRSTKLEDSAMYFCASSDRGYAVGADTQYFGPGTRLTVL.